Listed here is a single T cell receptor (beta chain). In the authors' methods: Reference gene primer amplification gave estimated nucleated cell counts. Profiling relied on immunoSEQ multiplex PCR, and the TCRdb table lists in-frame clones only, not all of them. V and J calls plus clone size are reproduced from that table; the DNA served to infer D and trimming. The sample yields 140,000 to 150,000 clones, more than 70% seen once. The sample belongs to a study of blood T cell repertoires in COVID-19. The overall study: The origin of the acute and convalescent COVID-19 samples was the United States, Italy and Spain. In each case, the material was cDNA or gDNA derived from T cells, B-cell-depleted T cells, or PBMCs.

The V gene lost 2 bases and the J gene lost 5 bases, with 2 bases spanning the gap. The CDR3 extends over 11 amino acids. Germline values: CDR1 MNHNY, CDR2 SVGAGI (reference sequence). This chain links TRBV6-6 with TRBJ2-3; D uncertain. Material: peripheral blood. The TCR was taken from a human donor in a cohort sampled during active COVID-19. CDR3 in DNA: TGTGCCAGCAGTTACCGAGATACGCAGTATTTT. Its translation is CASSYRDTQYF.